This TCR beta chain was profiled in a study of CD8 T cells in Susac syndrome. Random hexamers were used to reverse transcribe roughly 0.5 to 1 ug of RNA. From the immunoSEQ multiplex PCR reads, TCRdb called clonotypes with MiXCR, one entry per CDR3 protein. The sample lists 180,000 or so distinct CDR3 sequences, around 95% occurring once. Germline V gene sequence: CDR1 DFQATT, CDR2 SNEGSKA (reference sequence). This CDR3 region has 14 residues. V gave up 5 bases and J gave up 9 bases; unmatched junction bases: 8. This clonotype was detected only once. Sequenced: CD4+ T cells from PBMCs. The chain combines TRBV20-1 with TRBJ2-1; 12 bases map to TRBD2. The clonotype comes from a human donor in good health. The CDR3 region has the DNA TGCAGTGCTCCGCTAGCGGGGGGGCTTGGTGAGCAGTTCTTC. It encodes CSAPLAGGLGEQFF.